A few counts support the clone carrying this T cell receptor beta chain. Its matching antigen is unknown. What was sequenced were expressed TCRB transcripts, since all of the isolated RNA had been reverse transcribed. Generated by immunoSEQ multiplex PCR, the TCRdb table keeps only in-frame clones and is missing some. Seen here are about 130,000 clones, about a tenth observed once, and the top ten hold approximately 0.68%. With V trimmed by 2 bases and J by 8 bases, 5 bases remained unmatched. The CDR3 has 13 residues. The germline gives CDR1 GTSNPN, CDR2 SVGIG (reference sequence). The data belong to a study of beta chain features in type 1 diabetes. The study's findings and limits: It was possible that PCR favored shorter templates, equally so in patients and controls.

The sequencing input was central memory CD4+ T cells from blood. The chain joins TRBV30 to TRBJ1-4, with 7 positions matching TRBD1. The receptor was derived from a man aged 18 to 29 in good health. This CDR3 is CAWSRQGDEKLFF. DNA for the CDR3: TGTGCCTGGAGTAGACAGGGCGACGAAAAACTGTTTTTT.